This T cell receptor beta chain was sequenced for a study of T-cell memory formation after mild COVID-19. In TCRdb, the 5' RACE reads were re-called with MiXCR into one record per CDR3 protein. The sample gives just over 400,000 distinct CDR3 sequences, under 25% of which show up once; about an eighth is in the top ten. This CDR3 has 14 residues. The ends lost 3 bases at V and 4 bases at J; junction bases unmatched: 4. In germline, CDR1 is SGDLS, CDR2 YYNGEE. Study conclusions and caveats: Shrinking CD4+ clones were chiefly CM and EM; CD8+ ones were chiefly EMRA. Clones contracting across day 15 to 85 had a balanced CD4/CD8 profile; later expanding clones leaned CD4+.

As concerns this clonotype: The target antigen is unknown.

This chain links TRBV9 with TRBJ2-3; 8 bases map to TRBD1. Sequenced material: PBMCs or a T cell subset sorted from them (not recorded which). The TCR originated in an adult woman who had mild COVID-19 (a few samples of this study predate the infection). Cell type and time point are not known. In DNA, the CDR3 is TGTGCCAGCAGCGCGACAGGGGAAGCAGATACGCAGTATTTT. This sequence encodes CASSATGEADTQYF.